Sequencing of this T cell receptor (beta chain) was carried out in a study of Graves' ophthalmopathy and Graves' hyperthyroidism. The length of the CDR3 is 17 residues. The V end was cut by 4 bases, the J end by 1 base, with 18 bases between. The germline V gene has CDR1 MRHNA and CDR2 SNTAGT. Hyperthyroidism was new, under 2 months, in patients aged 18 to 65. Amplification of the TCR beta CDR3 regions used RNA transcripts (as template). First-round RT-PCR relied on HTBI primers, and a second-round multiplex PCR came next. MiXCR, applied by TCRdb to the multiplex PCR reads, yields one record per CDR3 protein. The table shows approximately 17,000 distinct CDR3 sequences, with 46% occurring only once.

The chain combines TRBV6-4 with TRBJ2-3; possible D gene TRBD1, 6 bases. This sequence originates from a woman between 40 and 55 years old with stable Graves' hyperthyroidism. The sample consisted of peripheral blood. CDR3 nucleotides: TGTGCCAGCAGTGCCCACAGGGTAGTAAGAGGCACAGATACGCAGTATTTT. Residues: CASSAHRVVRGTDTQYF.